The 18 T cell receptor beta chains below were found in one sample sequenced in a study of blood T cell repertoires in COVID-19. TCRdb's table, derived via immunoSEQ multiplex PCR, lists solely in-frame clones and lacks some. The data show 98,000 or so clones, roughly nine tenths seen once. Sequencing input: peripheral blood. These receptors came from a human donor in a cohort sampled during active COVID-19.

This rearrangement joins TRBV18 to TRBJ2-1, with 9 bases matching TRBD1. Germline V gene data show CDR1 as KGHSH and CDR2 as LQKENI. V gave up 0 bases and J gave up 5 bases; unmatched junction bases: 8. The CDR3 runs to 17 residues. In DNA, the CDR3 is TGTGCCAGCTCACCACCGATGGGACAGGGTGGGCACAATGAGCAGTTCTTC. This codes for CASSPPMGQGGHNEQFF.

The V and J genes are TRBV10-3 and TRBJ2-7, with TRBD2 identical over 7 bases. The V segment lost 6 bases and the J segment 0 bases; nucleotides outside the gene matches: 8. The CDR3 has 15 residues. The V gene's germline CDR1 is ENHRY and CDR2 SYGVKD. CDR3 in amino acids: CAIRDDGGNSYEQYF. The CDR3 region has the DNA TGTGCCATCAGGGATGACGGGGGGAACTCCTACGAGCAGTACTTC.

This chain links TRBV6-6 with TRBJ1-2; possibly TRBD1 for D (5 bases). Trimming took off 2 bases at V and 2 bases at J, with 12 bases between the two ends. Germline V gene sequence: CDR1 MNHNY, CDR2 SVGAGI (reference sequence). The CDR3 has 15 residues. CDR3 DNA: TGTGCCAGCAGTTACCCCTGGGGCCAGAACTATGGCTACACCTTC. Protein: CASSYPWGQNYGYTF.

This chain uses TRBV11-1 with TRBJ2-7; 11 bases fit TRBD2. The CDR3 totals 15 residues. The V gene's germline CDR1 is SGHAT and CDR2 FQDESV (reference sequence). The V and J ends lost 5 bases and 7 bases, in that order; junction bases with no gene match: 10. CDR3 DNA: TGTGCCAGCAGCGCGCTAGCGGGGGGCCCGGGGGAGCAGTACTTC. Its translation is CASSALAGGPGEQYF.

The rearrangement links TRBV5-1 to TRBJ1-2; 8 nucleotides match TRBD1. The CDR3 contains 14 residues. CDR1 and CDR2 from the germline V gene are SGHRS and YFSETQ. With 4 bases clipped from V and 2 bases from J, the junction kept 4 bases outside the gene matches. CDR3: CASSMGQANYGYTF. In nucleotides, the CDR3 is TGCGCCAGCAGCATGGGACAGGCGAACTATGGCTACACCTTC.

The chain has TRBV6-5 and TRBJ1-1; D remains unclear. Germline CDR1 reads MNHEY; CDR2 reads SVGAGI. This CDR3 is built from 12 residues. Trimming pared 5 bases from V and 5 bases from J, leaving 9 bases between. The CDR3 is CASSPHATEAFF. For the CDR3, the DNA is TGTGCCAGCAGTCCACACGCAACTGAAGCTTTCTTT.

This clone has a handful of counts. V gene TRBV2 combines with J gene TRBJ1-1; D uncertain. Trimming cost V 8 bases and J 3 bases, with 19 bases left between them. The CDR3 totals 15 residues. The V gene's germline CDR1 is SNHLY and CDR2 FYNNEI. CDR3 in amino acids: CASQRVGEGHTEAFF. The CDR3 DNA is TGTGCCAGCCAAAGGGTCGGGGAAGGGCACACTGAAGCTTTCTTT. The complete variable domain, with remaining parts taken from reference TRBV2 and TRBJ1-1, reads EPEVTQTPSHQVTQMGQEVILRCVPISNHLYFYWYRQILGQKVEFLVSFYNNEISEKSEIFDDQFSVERPDGSNFTLKIRSTKLEDSAMYFCASQRVGEGHTEAFFGQGTRLTVV.

The CDR3 sequence is CASSLGGTSTDTQYF. For the CDR3, the DNA is TGCGCCAGCAGCCTAGGAGGGACTAGCACAGATACGCAGTATTTT. The rearrangement links TRBV5-1 to TRBJ2-3; possibly TRBD2 for D (6 bases). The germline CDR1 and CDR2 sequences are SGHRS and YFSETQ. The V end was cut by 4 bases, the J end by 0 bases, with 12 bases between. CDR3 size: 15 residues.

The genes are TRBV28 and TRBJ2-7; 10 bases are shared with TRBD2. With 6 bases clipped from V and 5 bases from J, the junction kept 7 bases outside the gene matches. This CDR3 is built from 14 residues. Germline loops: CDR1 MDHEN, CDR2 SYDVKM. The CDR3 DNA is TGTGCCAGCAGACCCCGGCTAGCGGGAGACGAGCAGTACTTC. This translates into CASRPRLAGDEQYF.

V and J are TRBV7-2 and TRBJ2-3; 9 positions match TRBD2. The CDR3 length is 15 residues. Germline V gene lookup returns CDR1 SGHTA and CDR2 FQGNSA. V lost 5 bases and J lost 6; bases outside the gene matches: 9. The CDR3 DNA is TGTGCCAGCAGCCCGGGACTAGCTCTACCCGATACGCAGTATTTT. Amino acid sequence: CASSPGLALPDTQYF.

This rearrangement joins TRBV4-3 to TRBJ2-7; D is uncertain. Trimming stripped 0 bases from V and 2 bases from J, with 11 bases between. This CDR3 is 15 amino acids long. Germline V gene lookup returns CDR1 LGHNA and CDR2 YSLEER. This chain's CDR3 is CASSQDTQDPYEQYF. The CDR3 bases are TGCGCCAGCAGCCAAGATACCCAGGATCCCTACGAGCAGTACTTC.

The chain employs TRBV5-4 and TRBJ2-3; possibly TRBD2 for D (5 bases). V lost 4 bases and J lost 2, with 11 bases in between. The CDR3 totals 14 residues. The germline gives CDR1 SGHNT, CDR2 YYREEE (reference sequence). The CDR3, as DNA: TGTGCCAGCAGCCATAGCGCGCTCACAGATACGCAGTATTTT. Translating it yields CASSHSALTDTQYF.

This chain uses TRBV28 with TRBJ2-4, with D maybe TRBD2 (5 bases). The germline V and J ends were trimmed by 5 bases and 0 bases, with 14 bases remaining between them. Germline values: CDR1 MDHEN, CDR2 SYDVKM. The CDR3 extends over 16 amino acids. The CDR3 DNA follows: TGTGCCAGCAGTCCCCGCCGGACTGAAGCCAAAAACATTCAGTACTTC. Protein sequence: CASSPRRTEAKNIQYF.

This sequence joins TRBV13 and TRBJ2-2; 12 positions match TRBD2. V lost 5 bases to trimming and J lost 1 base; unmatched junction nucleotides: 5. Germline V gene lookup returns CDR1 PRHDT and CDR2 FYEKMQ (reference sequence). The CDR3 is made up of 17 amino acids. CDR3 region: CASSQTGLAGNTGELFF. DNA for the CDR3: TGTGCCAGCAGCCAAACGGGACTAGCGGGGAACACCGGGGAGCTGTTTTTT.

The J gene is TRBJ1-2, the V gene TRBV29-1; the match to TRBD1 covers 10 bases. The V gene end was trimmed by 2 bases and the J gene end by 2 bases; junction bases not matched to a gene: 5. CDR3 length: 15 residues. The germline gives CDR1 SQVTM, CDR2 ANQGSEA. CDR3 region: CSVEFGQGVNYGYTF. CDR3 coding DNA: TGCAGCGTTGAATTTGGACAGGGGGTGAACTATGGCTACACCTTC.

The rearrangement joins TRBV24-1 to TRBJ2-2; D is undetermined. CDR3 length: 12 residues. CDR1 and CDR2 (germline): KGHDR, SFDVKD. The V gene lost 9 bases and the J gene lost 5 bases, with 9 bases spanning the gap. The CDR3 sequence: CATRGLTGELFF. The CDR3 bases are TGTGCCACCCGCGGATTAACCGGGGAGCTGTTTTTT.

This clone occurred once. The chain is built from TRBV19 and TRBJ2-1; D may be TRBD2 (6 bases). Germline values: CDR1 LNHDA, CDR2 SQIVND (reference sequence). This CDR3 contains 12 residues. V was trimmed by 6 bases and J by 9 bases, leaving 12 bases between them. Here the CDR3 reads CASSPGVSEQFF. The CDR3 bases are TGTGCCAGTAGCCCGGGGGTTAGTGAGCAGTTCTTC.

This chain uses TRBV10-3 with TRBJ2-3; TRBD2 matches 10 bases. Trimming cost V 8 bases and J 5 bases; bases outside gene matches: 10. This CDR3 is built from 15 residues. Germline V gives CDR1 ENHRY, CDR2 SYGVKD. CDR3 loop: CAISNSGRVEDTQYF. Written as DNA, the CDR3 is TGTGCCATCTCGAACAGCGGGAGGGTCGAAGATACGCAGTATTTT.